Presented here are 18 T cell receptor beta chains from one specimen sequenced in a study of early T cells in non-severe SARS-CoV-2 infection. TCRdb reprocessed the 5' RACE reads via MiXCR and lists one record per CDR3 protein. Here the sample spans 15,000 to 20,000 distinct CDR3 sequences, approximately 6.1% being singletons. Sequencing was performed on whole blood. Receptor source: an adult who was a healthcare worker with PCR-confirmed SARS-CoV-2 infection or an uninfected control (not recorded which).

This clonotype was detected a few times. V usage is TRBV27 and J usage is TRBJ2-3; the D gene is possibly TRBD1 (5 bases). Trimming left V 2 bases short and J 6 bases short, with 6 bases between. CDR3 size: 12 residues. The germline gives CDR1 MNHEY, CDR2 SMNVEV (reference sequence). CDR3 nucleotide sequence: TGTGCCAGCAGTTTAACAGGTGATACGCAGTATTTT. Amino acids: CASSLTGDTQYF.

This clonotype was picked up many times. The chain couples TRBV28 to TRBJ1-5; D is ambiguous. CDR3 length: 20 amino acids. Per the germline V gene, CDR1 is MDHEN and CDR2 is SYDVKM. V was cut by 3 bases and J by 2 bases, with 26 bases left in between. The CDR3 sequence: CASSLVLLGRGDWGNQPQHF. In DNA form, the CDR3 reads TGTGCCAGCAGTTTGGTGCTCTTGGGCAGAGGAGATTGGGGCAATCAGCCCCAGCATTTT.

This clonotype has at least ten counts. The chain employs TRBV18 and TRBJ1-5; D is unclear. The germline gives CDR1 KGHSH, CDR2 LQKENI. V was trimmed by 3 bases and J by 1 base, leaving 10 bases between them. This CDR3 contains 15 residues. CDR3 bases: TGTGCCAGCTCACCTACCGAGGGCAGCAATCAGCCCCAGCATTTT. Amino acid sequence: CASSPTEGSNQPQHF.

This clonotype was seen repeatedly, ten times or more. A read error may account for a junction end that differs from germline. The V gene is TRBV6-5, the J gene TRBJ2-7; D uncertain. This CDR3 has 11 amino acids. Germline V gives CDR1 MNHEY, CDR2 SVGAGI. The CDR3 reads CASSYSHEQYF. As DNA, the CDR3 is TGTGCCAGCAGTTACTCCCACGAGCAGTACTTC.

This clonotype has ten or more counts. The chain has TRBV14 and TRBJ1-2, with 8 bases matching TRBD1. This CDR3 comprises 14 residues. CDR1 and CDR2 from the germline V gene are SGHDN and FVKESK. J lost 4 bases, V lost 1 base, and 2 bases had no gene match. The CDR3 DNA is TGTGCCAGCAGCCAAGGGGGACAGGCCTATGGCTACACCTTC. This codes for CASSQGGQAYGYTF.

In this sample, this clonotype turned up many times. This sequence joins TRBV30 and TRBJ1-1, with D unclear. Per the germline V gene, CDR1 is GTSNPN and CDR2 is SVGIG (reference sequence). The CDR3 sequence is 12 residues long. Trimming removed 3 bases from V and 1 base from J, with 6 bases in between. The CDR3 sequence is CAWRFKNTEAFF. CDR3 in DNA: TGTGCCTGGAGGTTTAAGAACACTGAAGCTTTCTTT. Full variable domain (missing parts from reference TRBV30 and TRBJ1-1): SQTIHQWPATLVQPVGSPLSLECTVEGTSNPNLYWYRQAAGRGLQLLFYSVGIGQISSEVPQNLSASRPQDRQFILSSKKLLLSDSGFYLCAWRFKNTEAFFGQGTRLTVV.

The sample holds many counts of this clonotype. The rearrangement uses TRBV29-1 and TRBJ1-2; D is possibly TRBD1 (6 bases). The V gene's germline CDR1 is SQVTM and CDR2 ANQGSEA. The V end lost 4 bases, the J end lost 8 bases, and 11 bases lay between the germline ends. This CDR3 comprises 11 residues. The CDR3 nucleotides read TGCAGCGTTGGGGGGGCCGAGGGCTACACCTTC. As protein: CSVGGAEGYTF.

This clonotype was observed at least ten times. V and J are TRBV10-2 and TRBJ2-7; 8 positions agree with TRBD1. This CDR3 comprises 13 residues. J lost 2 bases, V lost 7 bases, and 4 bases had no gene match. Per the germline V gene, CDR1 is WSHSY and CDR2 is SAAADI. Written as DNA, the CDR3 is TGCGCCAGCAACCCGGGACAGGCCTACGAGCAGTACTTC. Residues: CASNPGQAYEQYF.

This clonotype was counted ten times or more. The V gene is TRBV19, the J gene TRBJ1-5, with D possibly TRBD1 on 5 matching bases. The V end was cut by 11 bases, the J end by 0 bases, with 11 bases between. Germline V gene lookup returns CDR1 LNHDA and CDR2 SQIVND (reference sequence). This CDR3 region has 13 residues. This CDR3 is CAAGDYSNQPQHF. The CDR3 nucleotides are TGTGCCGCGGGGGATTATAGCAATCAGCCCCAGCATTTT.

Only a few counts were recorded for this clonotype. This rearrangement joins TRBV2 to TRBJ2-2, with D uncertain. Germline CDR1 and CDR2: SNHLY and FYNNEI. The CDR3 has 12 residues. V shed 6 bases and J shed 6 bases, with 8 bases lying between them. The CDR3 DNA is TGTGCCAGCAGATCAAATCCCGGGGAGCTGTTTTTT. Translating gives CASRSNPGELFF.

This clonotype was seen at least ten times. The CDR3 is CASSLDRVGYGYTF. The CDR3 bases are TGTGCCAGCAGCTTAGACAGGGTGGGCTATGGCTACACCTTC. The V and J genes are TRBV11-2 and TRBJ1-2, with D possibly matching TRBD1 (5 bases). V was clipped by 0 bases and J by 4 bases, with 9 bases between them. The CDR3 has 14 residues. The germline V gene has CDR1 SGHAT and CDR2 FQNNGV.

This clonotype appeared many times. V gene TRBV11-2 combines with J gene TRBJ2-1, with 13 bases aligning to TRBD2. With 8 bases clipped from V and 7 bases from J, the junction kept 5 bases outside the gene matches. The CDR3 is 14 residues long. The germline gives CDR1 SGHAT, CDR2 FQNNGV. The CDR3 region has the DNA TGTGCCAGCGCGGGACTAGCGGGATATAATGAGCAGTTCTTC. This translates into CASAGLAGYNEQFF.

This clonotype has at least ten counts. V and J are TRBV18 and TRBJ1-3; no reliable D call. CDR3 length: 15 amino acids. Germline V lookup: CDR1 KGHSH, CDR2 LQKENI. Trimming removed 3 bases at V and 2 bases at J, with 11 bases between. The CDR3 protein is CASSPPLRTGNTIYF. CDR3 DNA sequence: TGTGCCAGCTCACCTCCGCTTCGGACTGGAAACACCATATATTTT.

There are many counts of this clonotype. The chain combines TRBV5-1 with TRBJ1-1; TRBD1 aligns across 7 bases. With 7 bases clipped from V and 7 bases from J, the junction kept 4 bases outside the gene matches. CDR3 length: 11 residues. Germline CDR1 reads SGHRS; CDR2 reads YFSETQ. The CDR3 loop reads CASGDSNEAFF. CDR3 sequence (DNA): TGCGCCAGCGGGGACAGCAATGAAGCTTTCTTT.

The gene calls are TRBV6-4 and TRBJ2-3; D is possibly TRBD1 or TRBD2 (6 bases each). Trimming stripped 4 bases from V and 5 bases from J, with 13 bases between. The CDR3 is 14 residues long. Looked up from germline, CDR1 is MRHNA and CDR2 is SNTAGT. The CDR3 region has the DNA TGTGCCAGCAGTGCGGGGGCCCGGGGAGATACGCAGTATTTT. Protein: CASSAGARGDTQYF.

This clonotype came up many times. The chain joins TRBV6-2 or TRBV6-3 to TRBJ2-7, with D possibly TRBD1 on 6 matching bases. Germline V lookup: CDR1 MNHEY, CDR2 SVGEGT. CDR3 length: 13 residues. V was clipped by 7 bases and J by 1 base, with 11 bases between them. The CDR3 protein is CASTQQGSYEQYF. CDR3 nucleotide sequence: TGTGCCAGCACCCAACAGGGATCCTACGAGCAGTACTTC.

This clonotype has ten or more counts. The V gene is TRBV20-1, the J gene TRBJ2-1; unclear D gene. Trimming took 0 bases from V and 10 from J, leaving 10 bases between them. Germline loops: CDR1 DFQATT, CDR2 SNEGSKA (reference sequence). The CDR3 contains 12 residues. The CDR3 spells CSARDSWGEQFF. CDR3 nucleotide sequence: TGCAGTGCTAGAGATTCCTGGGGAGAGCAGTTCTTC.

Many counts were recorded for this clonotype. The rearrangement joins TRBV6-2 or TRBV6-3 to TRBJ2-3; 7 nucleotides agree with TRBD2. The CDR3 runs 16 residues. V lost 0 bases and J lost 5; bases outside the gene matches: 8. Germline CDR1 is MNHEY and CDR2 is SVGEGT. The CDR3 nucleotides are TGTGCCAGCAGTTACTCGACGGATTTAGCGGGAGATACGCAGTATTTT. Translating it yields CASSYSTDLAGDTQYF.